The next 13 T cell receptor beta chains were all read from a single sample in a study of technical replicates of blood from a few donors. TCRdb's table, derived via immunoSEQ multiplex PCR, lists solely in-frame clones and lacks some. The data contain about 97,000 clones, nearly 96% of them singletons. The sample consisted of T cells isolated from PBMCs. The receptors derive from a human donor in good health.

This clone was seen just once. This chain links TRBV5-1 with TRBJ2-1; 9 nucleotides agree with TRBD1. The CDR3 is made up of 15 amino acids. The V gene's germline CDR1 is SGHRS and CDR2 YFSETQ. With V trimmed by 0 bases and J by 7 bases, 5 bases remained unmatched. The CDR3 is CASSLAPGTGNEQFF. CDR3 bases: TGCGCCAGCAGCTTGGCCCCCGGGACAGGGAATGAGCAGTTCTTC.

In this sample, this clone turned up once. The chain has TRBV2 and TRBJ1-2; possible D gene TRBD1, 5 bases. The germline V gene encodes CDR1 SNHLY and CDR2 FYNNEI. CDR3 length: 15 residues. V was clipped by 6 bases and J by 3 bases, with 17 bases between them. The DNA for the CDR3 is TGTGCCAGCAGGGCTATCGACAGCGACTACTATGGCTACACCTTC. This gives the protein CASRAIDSDYYGYTF.

The genes are TRBV15 and TRBJ1-1; 8 positions match TRBD1. The CDR3 loop spans 15 amino acids. Losses at the gene ends were 3 bases for V and 4 bases for J; bases not matched to a gene: 7. Germline CDR1 LNHNV, CDR2 YYDKDF (reference sequence). CDR3 protein: CATSRDRVGGTEAFF. DNA for the CDR3: TGTGCCACCAGCAGGGACAGGGTGGGGGGCACTGAAGCTTTCTTT.

The rearrangement uses TRBV28 and TRBJ2-1; D is ambiguous. Between the trimmed V and J ends, which lost 3 bases and 6 bases, there was a span of 15 bases. Per the germline V gene, CDR1 is MDHEN and CDR2 is SYDVKM. The CDR3 is 15 amino acids. CDR3 region: CASSFRSGYRNEQFF. CDR3 DNA sequence: TGTGCCAGCAGTTTCAGGTCAGGCTACCGCAATGAGCAGTTCTTC.

This chain links TRBV12-5 with TRBJ1-2; D is possibly TRBD1 (6 bases). Looked up from germline, CDR1 is LGHNT and CDR2 is FRNRAP. The CDR3 extends over 14 amino acids. Trimming stripped 3 bases from V and 4 bases from J, with 12 bases between. CDR3 in amino acids: CASGFIQGLYGYTF. The CDR3, as DNA: TGTGCTAGTGGTTTCATACAGGGTCTCTATGGCTACACCTTC.

The V and J genes are TRBV2 and TRBJ2-1; the D gene is possibly TRBD1 (6 bases). Trimming took 7 bases from V and 2 from J, leaving 12 bases between them. Germline V gives CDR1 SNHLY, CDR2 FYNNEI. The CDR3 extends over 14 amino acids. The CDR3 spells CASTPGTTYNEQFF. The CDR3 DNA reads as TGTGCCAGCACCCCCGGGACAACCTACAATGAGCAGTTCTTC.

The J gene is TRBJ2-7, the V gene TRBV6-5, with TRBD1 matching over 10 bases. There are 14 residues in the CDR3. Per the germline V gene, CDR1 is MNHEY and CDR2 is SVGAGI. The ends lost 6 bases at V and 5 bases at J; junction bases unmatched: 7. CDR3: CASSPTGTGDEQYF. As DNA, the CDR3 is TGTGCCAGCAGCCCGACCGGGACAGGGGACGAGCAGTACTTC.

CDR3 region: CASSYGSRGSGNTIYF. The CDR3 DNA is TGTGCCAGCAGTTACGGGTCTAGGGGCTCTGGAAACACCATATATTTT. The V gene is TRBV6-5, the J gene TRBJ1-3; tentatively, D is TRBD1 (5 bases). Trimming stripped 2 bases from V and 0 bases from J, with 11 bases between. The CDR3 spans 16 residues. In germline, CDR1 is MNHEY, CDR2 SVGAGI.

J is TRBJ1-4 and V is TRBV7-9; 10 nucleotides line up with TRBD1. V lost 1 base and J lost 8; bases outside the gene matches: 4. Germline assignment: CDR1 SEHNR and CDR2 FQNEAQ (reference sequence). CDR3 size: 15 residues. CDR3 nucleotides: TGTGCCAGCAGCTTAGGGGACAGGGGTGCCGAAAAACTGTTTTTT. Protein sequence: CASSLGDRGAEKLFF.

The chain couples TRBV5-6 to TRBJ2-7, with 10 bases matching TRBD2. This CDR3 is 18 amino acids long. Germline-derived CDR1 and CDR2 are SGHDT and YYEEEE. V lost 2 bases and J lost 5; bases outside the gene matches: 16. CDR3 bases: TGTGCCAGCAGCTTAAAGAGGGGACTAGCGAGAAGTAAAAACGAGCAGTACTTC. Protein sequence: CASSLKRGLARSKNEQYF. Looking up the rest from reference TRBV5-6 and TRBJ2-7 gives the full variable domain: DAGVTQSPTHLIKTRGQQVTLRCSPKSGHDTVSWYQQALGQGPQFIFQYYEEEERQRGNFPDRFSGHQFPNYSSELNVNALLLGDSALYLCASSLKRGLARSKNEQYFGPGTRLTVT.

The rearrangement uses TRBV7-2 and TRBJ1-2; a possible D gene is TRBD1 (5 bases). V was shortened by 3 bases and J by 6 bases, with 14 bases between the two germline ends. Looked up from germline, CDR1 is SGHTA and CDR2 is FQGNSA. This CDR3 has 14 residues. In nucleotides, the CDR3 is TGTGCCAGCAGCTTCGGACAATCAAATGATGGCTACACCTTC. Protein sequence: CASSFGQSNDGYTF.

This sequence joins TRBV11-3 and TRBJ2-3; 10 bases are a match to TRBD2. The CDR3 length is 16 residues. V shed 5 bases and J 4 bases; nucleotides not matched to a gene: 9. Germline-derived CDR1 and CDR2 are SGHNT and YENEEA. The CDR3 nucleotides read TGTGCCAGCAGCGAAACGAGCGGGGGGGTGGCAGATACGCAGTATTTT. Translating gives CASSETSGGVADTQYF. Using reference TRBV11-3 and TRBJ2-3 for the parts outside the CDR3, the full variable domain is EAGVVQSPRYKIIEKKQPVAFWCNPISGHNTLYWYLQNLGQGPELLIRYENEEAVDDSQLPKDRFSAERLKGVDSTLKIQPAELGDSAVYLCASSETSGGVADTQYFGPGTRLTVL.

A single count supports this clone. The rearrangement uses TRBV9 and TRBJ1-1; 8 bases align to TRBD1. V shed 3 bases, J shed 7 bases, and the junction held 2 bases outside the gene matches. The germline V gene encodes CDR1 SGDLS and CDR2 YYNGEE. CDR3 length: 12 amino acids. CDR3 region: CASSDGQGEAFF. The DNA of the CDR3 is TGTGCCAGCAGCGACGGACAGGGTGAAGCTTTCTTT.